One and the same sample provided the 17 T cell receptor beta chains below, sequenced in a study of blood T cell repertoires in COVID-19. Assay used: immunoSEQ multiplex PCR; TCRdb lists only in-frame clones, some missing. The sample consists of over 150,000 clones, approximately 86% of them appearing once. The specimen was peripheral blood. These receptors all come from a man over 45 with active or convalescent COVID-19.

This clone occurred a few times. The rearrangement uses TRBV18 and TRBJ1-1, with TRBD1 as a possible D gene (6 bases). With 3 bases removed from V and 5 bases from J, the gap between germline ends came to 10 bases. The V gene's germline CDR1 is KGHSH and CDR2 LQKENI. The CDR3 totals 13 residues. The CDR3 loop is CASSPPQGTEAFF. Written as DNA, the CDR3 is TGTGCCAGCTCACCTCCACAGGGTACTGAAGCTTTCTTT.

As DNA, the CDR3 is TGTGCCAGCAGCGCACAGGGATACCAGAACACTGAAGCTTTCTTT. Its translation is CASSAQGYQNTEAFF. The chain is built from TRBV9 and TRBJ1-1; D might be TRBD1 (6 bases). This CDR3 comprises 15 residues. Trimming cost V 3 bases and J 1 base, with 13 bases left between them. The V gene's germline CDR1 is SGDLS and CDR2 YYNGEE.

The V and J genes are TRBV6-5 and TRBJ2-1; TRBD2 aligns across 10 bases. CDR3 length equals 15 residues. Germline assignment: CDR1 MNHEY and CDR2 SVGAGI. Trimming at V came to 6 bases and at J to 4 bases, leaving 6 bases not matched to a gene. Written as DNA, the CDR3 is TGTGCCAGCAGGGAGAGCGGGGGGGCTTACAATGAGCAGTTCTTC. This codes for CASRESGGAYNEQFF.

The chain couples TRBV5-4 to TRBJ1-2; 8 nucleotides line up with TRBD1. The CDR3 totals 13 residues. In germline, CDR1 is SGHNT, CDR2 YYREEE (reference sequence). V trimming: 4 bases; J trimming: 2 bases; junction bases outside the gene matches: 1. The CDR3 protein is CASSGTGNYGYTF. CDR3 in DNA: TGTGCCAGCAGCGGGACAGGAAACTATGGCTACACCTTC.

This chain connects TRBV27 to TRBJ2-7, with D maybe TRBD1 (7 bases). Trimming stripped 6 bases from V and 0 bases from J, with 15 bases between. In germline, CDR1 is MNHEY, CDR2 SMNVEV (reference sequence). CDR3 length: 15 residues. CDR3 loop: CASRIQGTPSYEQYF. The CDR3 nucleotides are TGTGCCAGCAGAATACAGGGGACTCCCTCCTACGAGCAGTACTTC.

The J gene is TRBJ2-7, the V gene TRBV6-5, with D uncertain. Trimming took off 10 bases at V and 0 bases at J, with 13 bases between the two ends. The CDR3 covers 13 residues. Germline CDR1 and CDR2: MNHEY and SVGAGI. CDR3 DNA sequence: TGTGCCACCTGCTTACGGTCCTCCTACGAGCAGTACTTC. Translating gives CATCLRSSYEQYF.

The rearrangement links TRBV5-1 to TRBJ2-1, with 11 bases lining up with TRBD1. Trimming cost V 3 bases and J 6 bases; bases outside gene matches: 8. CDR3 size: 16 residues. Germline CDR1 reads SGHRS; CDR2 reads YFSETQ. The CDR3 DNA reads TGCGCCAGCAGCTCGGCCGGGACAGGGGGATTCAATGAGCAGTTCTTC. Translation: CASSSAGTGGFNEQFF.

This clone was recorded only once. This CDR3 reads CASSLPGINSPLHF. CDR3 DNA sequence: TGCGCCAGCAGCTTGCCCGGGATAAATTCACCCCTCCACTTT. This sequence joins TRBV5-1 and TRBJ1-6, with D unclear. The CDR3 contains 14 residues. V shed 1 base and J shed 7 bases, with 9 bases lying between them. The germline V gene has CDR1 SGHRS and CDR2 YFSETQ.

The rearrangement uses TRBV7-2 and TRBJ1-4; D possibly corresponds to TRBD1 (6 bases). Germline V gene lookup returns CDR1 SGHTA and CDR2 FQGNSA. CDR3 size: 15 residues. Trimming took off 2 bases at V and 4 bases at J, with 11 bases between the two ends. This CDR3 is CASSLQGHGNEKLFF. The CDR3 DNA sequence: TGTGCCAGCAGCTTACAGGGGCATGGTAATGAAAAACTGTTTTTT.

J is TRBJ2-1 and V is TRBV7-9; 9 bases are a match to TRBD2. The length of the CDR3 is 14 residues. CDR1 and CDR2 from the germline V gene are SEHNR and FQNEAQ (reference sequence). With V trimmed by 2 bases and J by 14 bases, 10 bases remained unmatched. The CDR3 is CASSLPMAGGQEFF. CDR3 coding DNA: TGTGCCAGCAGCTTACCCATGGCGGGGGGGCAGGAGTTCTTC.

The chain is built from TRBV2 and TRBJ1-2; D is possibly TRBD1 (6 bases). The germline gives CDR1 SNHLY, CDR2 FYNNEI. Trimming left V 5 bases short and J 8 bases short, with 15 bases between. The CDR3 extends over 13 amino acids. The chain's CDR3 is CASSPRDIHGYTF. The CDR3 nucleotides are TGTGCCAGCAGTCCCCGGGACATTCACGGCTACACCTTC. The full variable domain, in which reference TRBV2 and TRBJ1-2 provide the parts outside the CDR3, is EPEVTQTPSHQVTQMGQEVILRCVPISNHLYFYWYRQILGQKVEFLVSFYNNEISEKSEIFDDQFSVERPDGSNFTLKIRSTKLEDSAMYFCASSPRDIHGYTFGSGTRLTVV.

The genes are TRBV28 and TRBJ2-7; D ambiguous. The CDR3 consists of 14 residues. The germline V gene has CDR1 MDHEN and CDR2 SYDVKM. The V end lost 7 bases, the J end lost 3 bases, and 16 bases lay between the germline ends. The CDR3 DNA sequence: TGTGCCAGCACCACCTCAGAGAGACTCTACGAGCAGTACTTC. It is translated as CASTTSERLYEQYF.

The genes are TRBV13 and TRBJ2-3; possibly TRBD2 for D (6 bases). The CDR3 length is 15 residues. Trimming took 0 bases from V and 3 from J, leaving 10 bases between them. Per the germline V gene, CDR1 is PRHDT and CDR2 is FYEKMQ (reference sequence). In DNA form, the CDR3 reads TGTGCCAGCAGCTTAGGCGGGAGATGGACAGATACGCAGTATTTT. It translates to CASSLGGRWTDTQYF.

The chain recombines TRBV19 with TRBJ2-6; D is uncertain. Trimming removed 7 bases at V and 4 bases at J, with 11 bases between. This CDR3 has 14 amino acids. Germline V gene data show CDR1 as LNHDA and CDR2 as SQIVND (reference sequence). CDR3 bases: TGTGCCAGTACCGTTGAGTCCGGGGCCAACGTCCTGACTTTC. Translating it yields CASTVESGANVLTF.

This chain links TRBV9 with TRBJ1-4; TRBD1 matches 8 bases. V was pared by 3 bases and J by 3 bases, with 4 bases of the junction left unmatched. The CDR3 is made up of 15 amino acids. The germline V gene encodes CDR1 SGDLS and CDR2 YYNGEE. Here the CDR3 DNA reads TGTGCCAGCAGCGAACGGACAGGGCCTAATGAAAAACTGTTTTTT. This translates into CASSERTGPNEKLFF.

The chain employs TRBV10-2 and TRBJ2-2; a weak D match, TRBD1 (5 bases). The CDR3 is 16 amino acids. Germline V gene sequence: CDR1 WSHSY, CDR2 SAAADI. Deletions cut 4 bases from V and 4 bases from J, with 16 bases between. The DNA for the CDR3 is TGCGCCAGCAGTGGGACACCAACCCGTACCACCGGGGAGCTGTTTTTT. Translating it yields CASSGTPTRTTGELFF.

The CDR3: CASSQGGLTFGELFF. The DNA for the CDR3 is TGTGCCAGCAGCCAAGGCGGACTGACTTTTGGGGAGCTGTTTTTT. This chain joins TRBV5-4 and TRBJ2-2, with D possibly matching TRBD2 (5 bases). This CDR3 spans 15 amino acids. Germline CDR1 and CDR2: SGHNT and YYREEE (reference sequence). Trimming left V 4 bases short and J 8 bases short, with 18 bases between. Variable domain in full (rest from reference TRBV5-4 and TRBJ2-2): ETGVTQSPTHLIKTRGQQVTLRCSSQSGHNTVSWYQQALGQGPQFIFQYYREEENGRGNFPPRFSGLQFPNYSSELNVNALELDDSALYLCASSQGGLTFGELFFGEGSRLTVL.